The clone carrying this TCR beta chain has a count of ten or more. RNA transcripts gave rise to amplified TCR beta CDR3 regions. The HTBI set primed first-round TCR CDR3 RT-PCR. TCRdb used MiXCR to reprocess the multiplex PCR reads, holding one entry per CDR3 protein. The profile covers roughly 700,000 distinct CDR3 sequences, with around 13% appearing a single time and approximately 10% taken by the ten largest. The data derive from a study of T cells in Graves' hyperthyroidism and ophthalmopathy. Study-level information: The blood sample was taken at first diagnosis, before treatment began.

The receptor's source is a woman aged 18-30 years with Graves' hyperthyroidism. What was sequenced was blood.

CDR3 sequence (DNA): TGCAGTGCTGTCGGGACGGAGGGGTACGAGCAGTACTTC. Translated: CSAVGTEGYEQYF. The gene calls are TRBV20-1 and TRBJ2-7; D may be TRBD2 (6 bases). CDR1 DFQATT and CDR2 SNEGSKA come from the germline V gene (reference sequence). The CDR3 is 13 amino acids. Trimming removed 5 bases from V and 4 bases from J, with 15 bases in between.